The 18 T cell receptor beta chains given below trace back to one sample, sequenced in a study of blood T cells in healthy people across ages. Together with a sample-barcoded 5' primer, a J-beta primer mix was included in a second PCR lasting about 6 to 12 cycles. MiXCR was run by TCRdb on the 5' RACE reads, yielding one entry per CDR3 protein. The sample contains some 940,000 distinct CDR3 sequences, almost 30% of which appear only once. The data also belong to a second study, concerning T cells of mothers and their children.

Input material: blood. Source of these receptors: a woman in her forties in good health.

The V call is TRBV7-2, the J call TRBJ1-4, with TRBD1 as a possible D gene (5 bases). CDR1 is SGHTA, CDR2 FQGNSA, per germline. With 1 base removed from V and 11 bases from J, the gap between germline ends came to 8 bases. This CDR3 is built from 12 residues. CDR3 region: CASSLGAGKLFF. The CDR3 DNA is TGTGCCAGCAGCTTAGGGGCAGGGAAACTGTTTTTT.

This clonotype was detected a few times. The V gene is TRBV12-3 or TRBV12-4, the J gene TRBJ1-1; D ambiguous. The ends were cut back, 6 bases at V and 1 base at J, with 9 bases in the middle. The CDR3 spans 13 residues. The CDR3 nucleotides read TGTGCCAGCAGACGCTCGTGGAACACTGAAGCTTTCTTT. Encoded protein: CASRRSWNTEAFF.

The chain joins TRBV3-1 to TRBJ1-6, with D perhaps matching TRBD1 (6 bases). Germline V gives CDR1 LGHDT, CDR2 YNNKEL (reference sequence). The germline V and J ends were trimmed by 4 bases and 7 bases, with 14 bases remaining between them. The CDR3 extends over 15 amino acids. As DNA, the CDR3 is TGTGCCAGCAGCCTCCGGACAGTACTCAATTCACCCCTCCACTTT. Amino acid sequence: CASSLRTVLNSPLHF.

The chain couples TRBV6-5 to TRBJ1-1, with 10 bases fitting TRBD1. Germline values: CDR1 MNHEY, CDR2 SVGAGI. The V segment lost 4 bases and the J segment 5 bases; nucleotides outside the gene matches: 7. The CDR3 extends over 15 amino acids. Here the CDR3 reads CASSSPGQGRTEAFF. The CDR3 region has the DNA TGTGCCAGCAGTTCCCCGGGACAGGGGAGGACTGAAGCTTTCTTT.

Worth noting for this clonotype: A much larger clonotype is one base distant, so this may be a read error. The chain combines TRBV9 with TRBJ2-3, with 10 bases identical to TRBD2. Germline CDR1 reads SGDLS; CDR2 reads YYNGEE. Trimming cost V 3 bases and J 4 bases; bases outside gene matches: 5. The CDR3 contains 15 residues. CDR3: CASSAVAGGADTQYF. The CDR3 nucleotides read TGTGCCAGCAGCGCGGTAGCGGGGGGCGCAGATACGCAGTATTTT. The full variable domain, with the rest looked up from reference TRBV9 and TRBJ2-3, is DSGVTQTPKHLITATGQRVTLRCSPRSGDLSVYWYQQSLDQGLQFLIQYYNGEERAKGNILERFSAQQFPDLHSELNLSSLELGDSALYFCASSAVAGGADTQYFGPGTRLTVL.

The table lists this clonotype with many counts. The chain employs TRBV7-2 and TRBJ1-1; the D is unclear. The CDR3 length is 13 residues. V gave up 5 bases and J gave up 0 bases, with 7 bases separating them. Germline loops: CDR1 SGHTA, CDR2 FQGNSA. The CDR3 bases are TGTGCCAGCAGCAAACAGATGAACACTGAAGCTTTCTTT. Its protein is CASSKQMNTEAFF.

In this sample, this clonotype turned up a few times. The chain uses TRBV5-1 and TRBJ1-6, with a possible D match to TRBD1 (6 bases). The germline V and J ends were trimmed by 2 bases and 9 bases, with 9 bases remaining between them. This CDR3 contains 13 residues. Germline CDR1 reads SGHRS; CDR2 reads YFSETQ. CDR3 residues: CASSFEGGSPLHF. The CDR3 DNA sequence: TGCGCCAGCAGCTTTGAGGGGGGTTCACCCCTCCACTTT.

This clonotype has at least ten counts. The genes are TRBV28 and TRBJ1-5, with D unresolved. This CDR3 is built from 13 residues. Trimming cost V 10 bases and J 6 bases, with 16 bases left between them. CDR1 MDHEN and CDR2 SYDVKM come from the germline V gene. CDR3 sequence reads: CATLRISGQPQHF. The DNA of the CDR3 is TGTGCCACCTTGAGAATATCGGGTCAGCCCCAGCATTTT.

The CDR3 nucleotides read TGCAGTGCTAGAGCCTGGTTCTGGACAGAGGGGGGCAACTATGGCTACACCTTC. Amino acids: CSARAWFWTEGGNYGYTF. The chain employs TRBV20-1 and TRBJ1-2; D may be TRBD1 (6 bases). Between the trimmed V and J ends, which lost 1 base and 2 bases, there was a span of 23 bases. Germline V gene lookup returns CDR1 DFQATT and CDR2 SNEGSKA (reference sequence). This CDR3 is 18 amino acids long.

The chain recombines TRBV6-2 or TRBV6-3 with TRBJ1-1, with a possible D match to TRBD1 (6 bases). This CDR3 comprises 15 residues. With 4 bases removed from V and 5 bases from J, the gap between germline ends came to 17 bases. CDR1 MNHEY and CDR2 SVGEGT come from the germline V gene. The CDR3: CASSSRIKQGTEAFF. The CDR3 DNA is TGTGCCAGCAGTTCCCGAATTAAACAGGGAACTGAAGCTTTCTTT.

The CDR3 DNA follows: TGTGCCAGCAGCTCGGTCGCGGCGTACACCGGGGAGCTGTTTTTT. Amino acids: CASSSVAAYTGELFF. The chain recombines TRBV11-2 with TRBJ2-2; the D is unclear. Trimming cost V 4 bases and J 3 bases, with 12 bases left between them. The germline CDR1 and CDR2 sequences are SGHAT and FQNNGV. CDR3 length: 15 residues.

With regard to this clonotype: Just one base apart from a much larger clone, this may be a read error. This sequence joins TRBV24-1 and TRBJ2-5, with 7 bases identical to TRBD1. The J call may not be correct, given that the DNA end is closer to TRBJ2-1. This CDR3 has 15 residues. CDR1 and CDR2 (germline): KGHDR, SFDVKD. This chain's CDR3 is CATSDPTGMQETQFF. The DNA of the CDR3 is TGTGCCACCAGTGATCCGACAGGGATGCAAGAGACCCAGTTCTTC.

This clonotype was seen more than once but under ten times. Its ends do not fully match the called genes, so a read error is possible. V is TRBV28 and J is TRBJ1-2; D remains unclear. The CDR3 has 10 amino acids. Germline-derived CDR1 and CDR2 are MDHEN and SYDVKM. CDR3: CASSRNGHTF. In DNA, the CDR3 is TGTGCCAGCAGTCGAAATGGCCACACCTTC.

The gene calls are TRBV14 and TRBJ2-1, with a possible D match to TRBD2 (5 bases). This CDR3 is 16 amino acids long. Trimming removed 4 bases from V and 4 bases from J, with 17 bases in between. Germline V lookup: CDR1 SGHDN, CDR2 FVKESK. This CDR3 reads CASSPLQTSGYNEQFF. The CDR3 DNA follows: TGTGCCAGCAGCCCCCTACAAACCAGCGGATACAATGAGCAGTTCTTC.

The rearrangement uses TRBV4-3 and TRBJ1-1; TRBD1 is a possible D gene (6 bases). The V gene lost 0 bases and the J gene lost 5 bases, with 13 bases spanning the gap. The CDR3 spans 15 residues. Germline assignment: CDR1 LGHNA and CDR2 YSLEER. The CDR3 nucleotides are TGCGCCAGCAGCCAAGATAGGTGGGGGACAACTGAAGCTTTCTTT. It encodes CASSQDRWGTTEAFF.

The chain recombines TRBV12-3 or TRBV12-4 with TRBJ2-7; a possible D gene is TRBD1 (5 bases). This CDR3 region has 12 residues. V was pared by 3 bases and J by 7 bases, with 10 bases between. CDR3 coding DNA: TGTGCCAGCAGTTTCAAAGGGGTGGAGCAGTACTTC. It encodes CASSFKGVEQYF.

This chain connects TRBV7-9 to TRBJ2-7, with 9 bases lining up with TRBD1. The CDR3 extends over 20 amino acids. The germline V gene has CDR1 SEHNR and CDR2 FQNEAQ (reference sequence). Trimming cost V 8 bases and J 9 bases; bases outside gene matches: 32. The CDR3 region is CASGAKKEPAPGQGPHGQYF. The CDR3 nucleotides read TGTGCCAGCGGCGCCAAAAAAGAACCGGCCCCGGGACAGGGACCCCACGGGCAGTACTTC. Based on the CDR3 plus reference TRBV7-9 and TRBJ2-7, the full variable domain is DTGVSQNPRHKITKRGQNVTFRCDPISEHNRLYWYRQTLGQGPEFLTYFQNEAQLEKSRLLSDRFSAERPKGSFSTLEIQRTEQGDSAMYLCASGAKKEPAPGQGPHGQYFGPGTRLTVT.

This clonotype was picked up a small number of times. Here the CDR3 DNA reads TGCAGTGCTATCACAGGGGGGGGCACAGATACGCAGTATTTT. It translates to CSAITGGGTDTQYF. The chain joins TRBV20-1 to TRBJ2-3, with a tentative D call TRBD1 (8 bases). This CDR3 region has 14 residues. V was clipped by 4 bases and J by 1 base, with 12 bases between them. Germline CDR1 is DFQATT and CDR2 is SNEGSKA (reference sequence).